These 18 T cell receptor beta chains were all obtained from the same sample, sequenced in a study of blood T cell repertoires in COVID-19. Sequencing was performed with immunoSEQ multiplex PCR; in TCRdb, only in-frame clones are kept and a portion is missing. The profile shows about 100,000 clones, over 65% of them singletons. Sequencing was done on a sample of peripheral blood. Receptor source: a woman in her thirties or forties with acute or convalescent COVID-19.

This clone was detected once. The chain has TRBV25-1 and TRBJ2-1; D call uncertain. Per the germline V gene, CDR1 is MGHDK and CDR2 is SYGVNS. CDR3 size: 11 residues. The V gene lost 6 bases and the J gene lost 9 bases, with 9 bases spanning the gap. This CDR3 is CASSAYVEQFF. CDR3 in DNA: TGTGCCAGCAGCGCCTACGTTGAGCAGTTCTTC.

The J gene is TRBJ1-1, the V gene TRBV24-1; 11 bases are a match to TRBD1. The CDR3 runs 14 residues. V was clipped by 10 bases and J by 6 bases; unmatched bases: 9. CDR1 is KGHDR, CDR2 SFDVKD, per germline. The CDR3 is CATTGTGGIAEAFF. The DNA of the CDR3 is TGTGCCACAACCGGGACAGGGGGTATCGCTGAAGCTTTCTTT.

The gene calls are TRBV27 and TRBJ2-7, with 11 bases fitting TRBD1. With V trimmed by 6 bases and J by 2 bases, 6 bases remained unmatched. The CDR3 totals 15 residues. Germline assignment: CDR1 MNHEY and CDR2 SMNVEV (reference sequence). The DNA of the CDR3 is TGTGCCAGCAGCCATGGACAGGGGGCAACCTACGAGCAGTACTTC. It yields the protein CASSHGQGATYEQYF.

The chain uses TRBV4-3 and TRBJ2-3; tentative D call: TRBD1 (6 bases). The V gene lost 0 bases and the J gene lost 5 bases, with 12 bases spanning the gap. Germline assignment: CDR1 LGHNA and CDR2 YSLEER. This CDR3 is built from 15 residues. As DNA, the CDR3 is TGCGCCAGCAGCCAAGAAACAGGGCGTCAAGATACGCAGTATTTT. Residues: CASSQETGRQDTQYF.

V is TRBV5-1 and J is TRBJ2-1; 8 nucleotides match TRBD1. From germline, CDR1 is SGHRS and CDR2 YFSETQ. The length of the CDR3 is 16 residues. J was trimmed by 4 bases and V by 0 bases; bases with no gene match: 6. In nucleotides, the CDR3 is TGCGCCAGCAGCTTGGCCGACAGGGGAATATACAATGAGCAGTTCTTC. Its translation: CASSLADRGIYNEQFF.

This clone was seen a handful of times. This chain joins TRBV5-1 and TRBJ2-7; 11 bases are shared with TRBD1. This CDR3 contains 15 residues. Germline V CDR1 and CDR2: SGHRS, YFSETQ. The ends lost 4 bases at V and 6 bases at J; junction bases unmatched: 9. The CDR3 is CASSQWDRGMGEQYF. CDR3 DNA sequence: TGCGCCAGCAGCCAATGGGACAGGGGGATGGGCGAGCAGTACTTC.

A note on this clone: The junction does not match germline at one end; this may be a read error. This rearrangement joins TRBV12-3 or TRBV12-4 to TRBJ2-7; 7 bases agree with TRBD2. This CDR3 has 12 amino acids. CDR3 nucleotides: TGTGCCAGCAGATGGAGCCTAGCGGCAATAACCTTC. As protein: CASRWSLAAITF.

V is TRBV24-1 and J is TRBJ2-1, with TRBD1 as a possible D gene (6 bases). CDR1 KGHDR and CDR2 SFDVKD come from the germline V gene. CDR3 size: 15 residues. V was shortened by 6 bases and J by 8 bases, with 19 bases between the two germline ends. The CDR3 nucleotides are TGTGCCACCAGTCAAGCGACAGGAACCGGTGATGAGCAGTTCTTC. Amino acid sequence: CATSQATGTGDEQFF.

This clone occurred once. The gene calls are TRBV12-3 or TRBV12-4 and TRBJ2-3, with 10 bases matching TRBD2. Losses at the gene ends were 6 bases for V and 6 bases for J; bases not matched to a gene: 3. CDR3 length equals 13 residues. CDR3 DNA sequence: TGTGCCAGCAGCCGTAGCGGGGGGGATACGCAGTATTTT. It specifies CASSRSGGDTQYF.

The chain carries TRBV6-5 and TRBJ1-6; TRBD1 matches 10 bases. The junction had 0 bases not matched to a gene; V was cut back by 2 bases and J by 5 bases. This CDR3 spans 15 amino acids. Germline V gene sequence: CDR1 MNHEY, CDR2 SVGAGI. The CDR3 spells CASSYGTGDNSPLHF. In DNA, the CDR3 is TGTGCCAGCAGTTACGGGACAGGGGATAATTCACCCCTCCACTTT.

The chain has TRBV9 and TRBJ2-5; D not resolved. V was trimmed by 0 bases and J by 0 bases, leaving 6 bases between them. This CDR3 is 14 amino acids long. Germline CDR1 reads SGDLS; CDR2 reads YYNGEE. The chain's CDR3 is CASSVAFYQETQYF. The CDR3 nucleotides are TGTGCCAGCAGCGTAGCTTTTTACCAAGAGACCCAGTACTTC.

This chain uses TRBV6-5 with TRBJ1-5, with D perhaps matching TRBD1 (6 bases). Trimming took 6 bases from V and 5 from J, leaving 8 bases between them. CDR3 length: 12 residues. Germline V lookup: CDR1 MNHEY, CDR2 SVGAGI. In DNA form, the CDR3 reads TGTGCCAGCAGCACAGGGTATCAGCCCCAGCATTTT. Amino acids: CASSTGYQPQHF.

A few counts support this clone. This chain connects TRBV5-1 to TRBJ1-3; D call uncertain. Trimming took 1 base from V and 0 from J, leaving 11 bases between them. Germline-derived CDR1 and CDR2 are SGHRS and YFSETQ. The CDR3 spans 16 residues. CDR3 in amino acids: CASSLSPESSGNTIYF. DNA for the CDR3: TGCGCCAGCAGCTTGAGTCCGGAGAGCTCTGGAAACACCATATATTTT.

This clone was picked up a small number of times. This chain connects TRBV5-4 to TRBJ2-2, with TRBD2 identical over 11 bases. This CDR3 has 16 amino acids. Germline values: CDR1 SGHNT, CDR2 YYREEE (reference sequence). The junction had 1 base not matched to a gene; V was cut back by 2 bases and J by 1 base. CDR3 in amino acids: CASSFGLAGNTGELFF. CDR3 coding DNA: TGTGCCAGCAGCTTTGGACTAGCGGGGAACACCGGGGAGCTGTTTTTT.

J is TRBJ2-1 and V is TRBV10-1, with 10 bases fitting TRBD2. CDR3 length: 15 residues. CDR1 is WNHNN and CDR2 is SYGVQD in the germline V gene (reference sequence). The V gene end was trimmed by 2 bases and the J gene end by 5 bases; junction bases not matched to a gene: 3. DNA for the CDR3: TGCGCCAGCAGTGAGAGAGCGGGGGGGAACAATGAGCAGTTCTTC. Amino acid sequence: CASSERAGGNNEQFF.

The chain carries TRBV2 and TRBJ1-6; D is perhaps TRBD1 (6 bases). The germline V gene has CDR1 SNHLY and CDR2 FYNNEI. The CDR3 extends over 15 amino acids. Trimming left V 10 bases short and J 9 bases short, with 22 bases between. CDR3 coding DNA: TGTGCCACACATAACCGGGACAACGGCGGTTCACCCCTCCACTTT. This sequence encodes CATHNRDNGGSPLHF.

This clone appeared once. The chain couples TRBV18 to TRBJ1-5; 7 bases align to TRBD1. With 2 bases clipped from V and 4 bases from J, the junction kept 2 bases outside the gene matches. This CDR3 spans 14 amino acids. Germline assignment: CDR1 KGHSH and CDR2 LQKENI. The CDR3 reads CASSPTQGNQPQHF. CDR3 nucleotide sequence: TGTGCCAGCTCACCAACACAGGGGAATCAGCCCCAGCATTTT.

The chain uses TRBV3-1 (or the pseudogene TRBV3-2) and TRBJ2-1; TRBD2 aligns across 8 bases. This CDR3 has 13 amino acids. V was pared by 6 bases and J by 3 bases, with 1 base of the junction left unmatched. CDR1 is LGHDT and CDR2 is YNNKEL in the germline V gene (reference sequence). CDR3 protein: CASRSGGYNEQFF. CDR3 in DNA: TGTGCCAGCAGGAGCGGGGGCTACAATGAGCAGTTCTTC.